The rows below give T cell receptor beta chains drawn from one sample of a study of blood T cells in healthy people across ages. TCRdb processed the 5' RACE reads anew with MiXCR; each CDR3 protein has one entry. The sample consists of more than 650,000 distinct CDR3 sequences, 20% to 25% of them appearing once. Sequenced input: blood. The origin of the receptors is a man between 65 and 85 years old in good health. Both conserved end residues are part of each CDR3. The order of the fields is J gene, clone size, D gene, V gene, CDR3 protein, CDR3 DNA. D genes are given only for firm matches. Expanded clones are given a class, and other clones once, few, many or no size at all.

TRBJ1-2,.,.,TRBV9,CASSLKGTDILSYGYTF,TGTGCCAGCAGCCTTAAAGGGACGGACATTTTGTCCTATGGCTACACCTTC
TRBJ1-6,few,.,TRBV12-3/TRBV12-4,CASSLDGGSPLHF,TGTGCCAGCAGTCTCGACGGTGGATCACCCCTCCACTTT
TRBJ2-1,.,.,TRBV6-2/TRBV6-3,CASSPRLWLFEQFF,TGTGCCAGCAGTCCCCGTCTTTGGTTGTTTGAGCAGTTCTTC
TRBJ2-6,few,TRBD1,TRBV2,CASSEQGASGANVLTF,TGTGCCAGCAGTGAGCAGGGGGCTTCTGGGGCCAACGTCCTGACTTTC
TRBJ2-7,.,.,TRBV7-9,CASSLVFDEQYF,TGTGCCAGCAGCTTAGTGTTTGACGAGCAGTACTTC
TRBJ1-2,.,TRBD1,TRBV7-2,CASSLTPQEGAKGYTF,TGTGCCAGCAGCTTAACCCCCCAGGAGGGGGCGAAGGGCTACACCTTC
TRBJ2-1,.,TRBD2,TRBV12-3/TRBV12-4,CASGGVGSYNEQFF,TGTGCCAGCGGGGGGGTCGGGTCCTACAATGAGCAGTTCTTC
TRBJ1-2,.,.,TRBV4-3,CASNNPGSFYGYTF,TGCGCCAGCAACAACCCGGGTAGCTTCTATGGCTACACCTTC
TRBJ2-7,many,TRBD1,TRBV12-3/TRBV12-4,CASQPYRGYEQYF,TGTGCCAGCCAACCCTACAGGGGCTACGAGCAGTACTTC
TRBJ1-2,few,.,TRBV30,CAWSLTARGYTF,TGTGCCTGGAGTCTGACAGCCCGGGGCTACACCTTC
TRBJ2-3,few,TRBD2,TRBV12-3/TRBV12-4,CASKTSGKRTDTQYF,TGTGCCAGCAAAACTAGCGGAAAGCGCACAGATACGCAGTATTTT
TRBJ1-1,few,TRBD1,TRBV6-2/TRBV6-3,CASNDRGLNTEAFF,TGTGCCAGCAACGACAGGGGCCTGAACACTGAAGCTTTCTTT
TRBJ2-3,.,.,TRBV7-8,CASSLGQSRADTQYF,TGTGCCAGCAGCTTAGGGCAGTCCCGCGCAGATACGCAGTATTTT